The 13 T cell receptor beta chains below were found in one sample sequenced in a study of T cell responses to AZD1222 COVID-19 vaccine. Only in-frame clones appear in the TCRdb table, and some are missing; sequencing was by immunoSEQ multiplex PCR. Here the sample spans approximately 160,000 clones, roughly 88% being singletons. Specimen: peripheral blood, collected on day 0 of AZD1222 vaccination. The receptors were gathered from an adult in good health.

The chain links TRBV27 to TRBJ1-6; D unclear. The CDR3 spans 14 residues. Germline CDR1 reads MNHEY; CDR2 reads SMNVEV (reference sequence). V gave up 2 bases and J gave up 4 bases, with 6 bases separating them. The CDR3 nucleotides read TGTGCCAGCAGTTTAAACCCTTATAATTCACCCCTCCACTTT. Amino acids: CASSLNPYNSPLHF.

This clone has a handful of counts. The genes are TRBV5-1 and TRBJ2-7; perhaps D is TRBD1 or TRBD2 (5 bases each). This CDR3 comprises 14 residues. Trimming shortened V by 0 bases and J by 0 bases, and 7 bases separated the two germline ends. Germline V gives CDR1 SGHRS, CDR2 YFSETQ. CDR3: CASSLVGTSYEQYF. The CDR3, as DNA: TGCGCCAGCAGCTTGGTCGGGACCTCCTACGAGCAGTACTTC.

The chain joins TRBV6-2 or TRBV6-3 to TRBJ2-7, with 8 bases matching TRBD1. The CDR3 contains 13 residues. Germline V gives CDR1 MNHEY, CDR2 SVGEGT. J was trimmed by 5 bases and V by 4 bases; bases with no gene match: 4. The CDR3 bases are TGTGCCAGCAGTTCGGCAGGGGGCAACGAGCAGTACTTC. Protein product: CASSSAGGNEQYF.

The chain carries TRBV15 and TRBJ1-5; D not certain. The CDR3 has 12 residues. Per germline, CDR1 LNHNV and CDR2 YYDKDF (reference sequence). The V end was cut by 2 bases, the J end by 7 bases, with 6 bases between. In nucleotides, the CDR3 is TGTGCCACCAGCAGAATAGACCAGCCCCAGCATTTT. Amino acids: CATSRIDQPQHF.

The chain is built from TRBV7-3 and TRBJ2-2, with D unresolved. Germline V gene data show CDR1 as SGHTA and CDR2 as FQGTGA. V lost 1 base to trimming and J lost 3 bases, with 6 bases between them. The CDR3 loop spans 14 amino acids. This chain's CDR3 is CASSLRLDTGELFF. Here the CDR3 DNA reads TGTGCCAGCAGCTTAAGACTTGACACCGGGGAGCTGTTTTTT. The entire variable domain, with the rest obtained from reference TRBV7-3 and TRBJ2-2, is as follows: GAGVSQTPSNKVTEKGKYVELRCDPISGHTALYWYRQSLGQGPEFLIYFQGTGAADDSGLPNDRFFAVRPEGSVSTLKIQRTERGDSAVYLCASSLRLDTGELFFGEGSRLTVL.

The chain is built from TRBV7-9 and TRBJ2-2; 11 bases map to TRBD2. V shed 7 bases, J shed 6 bases, and the junction held 10 bases outside the gene matches. The germline CDR1 and CDR2 sequences are SEHNR and FQNEAQ (reference sequence). The CDR3 covers 16 residues. The CDR3 DNA reads as TGTGCCAGCATCAAACCTGGGACTAGCGGTTCCGGGGAGCTGTTTTTT. Protein: CASIKPGTSGSGELFF. Full variable domain (rest looked up from reference TRBV7-9 and TRBJ2-2): DTGVSQNPRHKITKRGQNVTFRCDPISEHNRLYWYRQTLGQGPEFLTYFQNEAQLEKSRLLSDRFSAERPKGSFSTLEIQRTEQGDSAMYLCASIKPGTSGSGELFFGEGSRLTVL.

This clone appeared a few times. The V gene is TRBV10-2, the J gene TRBJ2-1; a possible D gene is TRBD2 (5 bases). CDR1 and CDR2 from the germline V gene are WSHSY and SAAADI. CDR3 size: 13 residues. V lost 2 bases to trimming and J lost 3 bases, with 5 bases between them. The CDR3 is CASSETSYNEQFF. The CDR3 DNA reads TGCGCCAGCAGTGAGACTAGCTACAATGAGCAGTTCTTC.

The chain uses TRBV4-2 and TRBJ1-1; 7 bases map to TRBD1. V trimming: 0 bases; J trimming: 1 base; junction bases outside the gene matches: 5. In germline, CDR1 is LGHNA, CDR2 YNFKEQ. The CDR3 runs 16 residues. CDR3 DNA sequence: TGTGCCAGCAGCCAAGATATGGGGACAGCGAACACTGAAGCTTTCTTT. It codes for CASSQDMGTANTEAFF.

The J gene is TRBJ1-2, the V gene TRBV9; D gene ambiguous. From germline, CDR1 is SGDLS and CDR2 YYNGEE. The ends were cut back, 0 bases at V and 8 bases at J, with 11 bases in the middle. CDR3 length: 13 residues. The CDR3 sequence: CASSVVPNGGYTF. For the CDR3, the DNA is TGTGCCAGCAGCGTAGTACCCAACGGAGGCTACACCTTC.

The chain has TRBV7-9 and TRBJ1-1; D unclear. The ends were cut back, 1 base at V and 1 base at J, with 7 bases in the middle. This CDR3 region has 14 residues. CDR1 SEHNR and CDR2 FQNEAQ come from the germline V gene (reference sequence). The CDR3 nucleotides read TGTGCCAGCAGCTTAGGGCCACAGAACACTGAAGCTTTCTTT. It specifies CASSLGPQNTEAFF.

This rearrangement joins TRBV29-1 to TRBJ2-7; TRBD1 aligns across 10 bases. Losses at the gene ends were 3 bases for V and 1 base for J; bases not matched to a gene: 6. Germline V CDR1 and CDR2: SQVTM, ANQGSEA. CDR3 size: 15 residues. DNA of the CDR3: TGCAGCGTTGATCCGGGACAGGGGAGTTCCTACGAGCAGTACTTC. Translated, it gives CSVDPGQGSSYEQYF.

The chain combines TRBV3-1 (or the pseudogene TRBV3-2) with TRBJ2-7; TRBD1 agrees at 9 bases. There are 16 residues in the CDR3. Germline CDR1 reads LGHDT; CDR2 reads YNNKEL (reference sequence). The trim removed 4 bases at V and 2 bases at J, leaving 9 bases unmatched. CDR3 sequence: CASSLIRDRAAYEQYF. The CDR3 coding sequence is TGTGCCAGCAGCCTTATCCGGGACAGGGCAGCCTACGAGCAGTACTTC.

The chain is built from TRBV6-5 and TRBJ2-7, with 9 nucleotides matching TRBD1. The junction had 6 bases not matched to a gene; V was cut back by 6 bases and J by 12 bases. Germline loops: CDR1 MNHEY, CDR2 SVGAGI. The CDR3 is 11 amino acids. Here the CDR3 DNA reads TGTGCCAGCAGGGTGGACAGGGGAGTGTACTTC. Amino acid sequence: CASRVDRGVYF.